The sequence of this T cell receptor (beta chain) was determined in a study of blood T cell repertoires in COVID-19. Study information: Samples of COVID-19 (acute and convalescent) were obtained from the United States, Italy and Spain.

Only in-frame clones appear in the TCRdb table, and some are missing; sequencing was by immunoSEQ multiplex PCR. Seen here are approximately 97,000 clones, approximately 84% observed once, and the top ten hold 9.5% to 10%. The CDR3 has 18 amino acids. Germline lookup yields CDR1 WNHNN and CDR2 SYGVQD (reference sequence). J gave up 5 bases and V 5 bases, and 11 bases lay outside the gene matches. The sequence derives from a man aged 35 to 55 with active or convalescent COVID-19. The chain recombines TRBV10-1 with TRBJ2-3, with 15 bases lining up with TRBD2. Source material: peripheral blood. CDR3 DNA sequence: TGCGCCAGCAGTAAGGGACTAGCGGGGGGTCCACCGAGAGATACGCAGTATTTT. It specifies CASSKGLAGGPPRDTQYF.